This is a list of T cell receptor beta chains from one sample in a study of vaccination and CD4 T cells after COVID-19. TCRdb called the PCR reads again in MiXCR, with one record for every CDR3 protein. The sample gives thousands of distinct CDR3 sequences, roughly 48% of which show up once; roughly 27% is in the top ten. Their cognate antigens are unknown. Sequences were obtained from CD4+ T cells from blood, cultured in vitro. All receptors derive from a human donor in good health. Each CDR3 is given with its conserved first and last residue. The order of the fields is clone size, V gene, D gene, J gene, CDR3 DNA, CDR3 protein. D genes are given only for firm matches. Clone size is shown for a subset of rows, as once, few, many or a class of expanded clone.

clone_size: -
v_call: TRBV7-2
d_call: -
j_call: TRBJ2-1
cdr3_nt: TGTGCCAGCAGCTTAGGTGGAGGAAACAATGAGCAGTTCTTC
cdr3_aa: CASSLGGGNNEQFF

clone_size: few
v_call: TRBV2
d_call: -
j_call: TRBJ1-2
cdr3_nt: TGTGCCAGCAGTGCCCGGACAGCTAACTATGGCTACACCTTC
cdr3_aa: CASSARTANYGYTF

clone_size: -
v_call: TRBV12-3/TRBV12-4
d_call: TRBD1
j_call: TRBJ1-2
cdr3_nt: TGTGCCAGCAGTACCAGACAGGGGTATCGCTATGGCTACACCTTC
cdr3_aa: CASSTRQGYRYGYTF

clone_size: -
v_call: TRBV29-1
d_call: -
j_call: TRBJ1-2
cdr3_nt: TGCAGCGCCACCGACAGCAACTATGGCTACACCTTC
cdr3_aa: CSATDSNYGYTF

clone_size: once
v_call: TRBV10-3
d_call: TRBD2
j_call: TRBJ2-3
cdr3_nt: TGTGCCACCGCTGAGAGCGGGGGAGCAGATACGCAGTATTTT
cdr3_aa: CATAESGGADTQYF

clone_size: -
v_call: TRBV7-8
d_call: -
j_call: TRBJ1-5
cdr3_nt: TGTGCCAGCAGTCCCCGAACCAACTCGAGGGATCAGCCCCAGCATTTT
cdr3_aa: CASSPRTNSRDQPQHF

clone_size: once
v_call: TRBV11-2
d_call: -
j_call: TRBJ1-6
cdr3_nt: TGTGCCAGCAGCTCGATACCGGGACCTAACGGGGAACTCCACTTT
cdr3_aa: CASSSIPGPNGELHF

clone_size: once
v_call: TRBV7-2
d_call: -
j_call: TRBJ1-2
cdr3_nt: TGTGCCAGCAGCTTAGCTCCACAGGGAGCATATGGCTACACCTTC
cdr3_aa: CASSLAPQGAYGYTF

clone_size: -
v_call: TRBV7-8
d_call: TRBD2
j_call: TRBJ2-2
cdr3_nt: TGTGCCAGCGTGAAGCGGGAGTTGAACACCGGGGAGCTGTTTTTT
cdr3_aa: CASVKRELNTGELFF

clone_size: few
v_call: TRBV11-3
d_call: TRBD2
j_call: TRBJ2-5
cdr3_nt: TGTGCCAGCAGCCTCGGACTAGCGGGGGGGGACCAAGAGACCCAGTACTTC
cdr3_aa: CASSLGLAGGDQETQYF

clone_size: few
v_call: TRBV19
d_call: -
j_call: TRBJ1-2
cdr3_nt: TGTGCCAGCATAGACAGGTGGGGAGGCTACACCTTC
cdr3_aa: CASIDRWGGYTF

clone_size: -
v_call: TRBV27
d_call: -
j_call: TRBJ2-3
cdr3_nt: TGTGCCAGCCGCTACCTCTCAGAGGATACGCAGTATTTT
cdr3_aa: CASRYLSEDTQYF

clone_size: -
v_call: TRBV10-3
d_call: TRBD1
j_call: TRBJ1-2
cdr3_nt: TGTGCCATCAGGATAGGAGTGACAGGGGCCCGCGGTGGCTATGGCTACACCTTC
cdr3_aa: CAIRIGVTGARGGYGYTF

clone_size: -
v_call: TRBV20-1
d_call: -
j_call: TRBJ2-3
cdr3_nt: TGCAGTGCTAGTGGTTCTGCGTGGGAAGACACAGATACGCAGTATTTT
cdr3_aa: CSASGSAWEDTDTQYF

clone_size: -
v_call: TRBV2
d_call: -
j_call: TRBJ2-7
cdr3_nt: TGTGCCAGCAGTGCCGCGGGACCATACGAGCAGTACTTC
cdr3_aa: CASSAAGPYEQYF

clone_size: -
v_call: TRBV5-8
d_call: -
j_call: TRBJ1-3
cdr3_nt: TGTGCCAGCAGACAGGGAAACACCATATATTTT
cdr3_aa: CASRQGNTIYF

clone_size: -
v_call: TRBV27
d_call: -
j_call: TRBJ1-5
cdr3_nt: TGTGCCAGCAGTACCCGACAGAACAATCAGCCCCAGCATTTT
cdr3_aa: CASSTRQNNQPQHF

clone_size: few
v_call: TRBV7-9
d_call: -
j_call: TRBJ2-5
cdr3_nt: TGTGCCAGCAGCTTAGTTGGTTCAGAGACCCAGTACTTC
cdr3_aa: CASSLVGSETQYF

clone_size: once
v_call: TRBV7-2
d_call: TRBD1
j_call: TRBJ1-1
cdr3_nt: TGTGCCAGCAGCTTAAAGAGAGGGGGCGAGACTGAAGCTTTCTTT
cdr3_aa: CASSLKRGGETEAFF

clone_size: few
v_call: TRBV20-1
d_call: -
j_call: TRBJ1-6
cdr3_nt: TGCAGTGCCGGGGACCAAACTACACCCCTCCACTTT
cdr3_aa: CSAGDQTTPLHF

clone_size: -
v_call: TRBV20-1
d_call: TRBD2
j_call: TRBJ2-1
cdr3_nt: TGCAGTGCCATAAATAGCGGGAGGGCCGGACTTTACAATGAGCAGTTCTTC
cdr3_aa: CSAINSGRAGLYNEQFF

clone_size: -
v_call: TRBV28
d_call: TRBD2
j_call: TRBJ2-5
cdr3_nt: TGTGCCAGCAGGGGCCCGGGGGGAATGGAGACCCAGTACTTC
cdr3_aa: CASRGPGGMETQYF

clone_size: few
v_call: TRBV19
d_call: -
j_call: TRBJ1-5
cdr3_nt: TGTGCCAGTAGTATCTGGGGCAGGGGCTCGGGCAATCAGCCCCAGCATTTT
cdr3_aa: CASSIWGRGSGNQPQHF

clone_size: -
v_call: TRBV5-4
d_call: -
j_call: TRBJ1-2
cdr3_nt: TGTGCCAGCAGCTTGGAGTTCTGGGGGAATGGCTACACCTTC
cdr3_aa: CASSLEFWGNGYTF

clone_size: -
v_call: TRBV6-1
d_call: -
j_call: TRBJ1-5
cdr3_nt: TGTGCCAGCTCTGAGGGGCAGGGTGGAGCCCAGCATTTT
cdr3_aa: CASSEGQGGAQHF

clone_size: -
v_call: TRBV5-1
d_call: -
j_call: TRBJ1-1
cdr3_nt: TGCGCCAGCAGCTTGCCCCCCAGTCGGCAGGGTGAAGCTTTCTTT
cdr3_aa: CASSLPPSRQGEAFF

clone_size: few
v_call: TRBV20-1
d_call: -
j_call: TRBJ1-5
cdr3_nt: TGCAGTGCTAGACCTTCCCGGGGAAGCAATCAGCCCCAGCATTTT
cdr3_aa: CSARPSRGSNQPQHF

clone_size: once
v_call: TRBV27
d_call: -
j_call: TRBJ2-2
cdr3_nt: TGTGCCAGCAGTCTCGCCGGGGAGCTGTTTTTT
cdr3_aa: CASSLAGELFF

clone_size: -
v_call: TRBV7-6
d_call: TRBD2
j_call: TRBJ2-1
cdr3_nt: TGTGCCAGCAGCTTAGTACAGCGGGGAGTAAATGAGCAGTTCTTC
cdr3_aa: CASSLVQRGVNEQFF

clone_size: -
v_call: TRBV4-1
d_call: -
j_call: TRBJ1-1
cdr3_nt: TGCGCCAGCAGCCAAGTTGCCCCTCAGGCCCTGAACACTGAAGCTTTCTTT
cdr3_aa: CASSQVAPQALNTEAFF

clone_size: few
v_call: TRBV10-3
d_call: -
j_call: TRBJ1-1
cdr3_nt: TGTGCCATCAGTGAGTCGCCAGGGGCTGGCACTGAAGCTTTCTTT
cdr3_aa: CAISESPGAGTEAFF

clone_size: -
v_call: TRBV10-3
d_call: -
j_call: TRBJ2-2
cdr3_nt: TGTGCCATCAGTGAGACTGTCCCCGGGGAGCTGTTTTTT
cdr3_aa: CAISETVPGELFF

clone_size: -
v_call: TRBV4-3
d_call: -
j_call: TRBJ1-5
cdr3_nt: TGCGCCAGCAGCCAAGATTCCCCCAGAAGCAATCAGCCCCAGCATTTT
cdr3_aa: CASSQDSPRSNQPQHF

clone_size: medium-sized
v_call: TRBV20-1
d_call: TRBD2
j_call: TRBJ2-2
cdr3_nt: TGCAGTGCTAGACTTGCTCGGGGGGGGCTGGGCACCGGGGAGCTGTTTTTT
cdr3_aa: CSARLARGGLGTGELFF

clone_size: -
v_call: TRBV29-1
d_call: TRBD1
j_call: TRBJ2-5
cdr3_nt: TGCAGCGTTGGACAGGGGTTATTGGAGACCCAGTACTTC
cdr3_aa: CSVGQGLLETQYF

clone_size: -
v_call: TRBV20-1
d_call: TRBD2
j_call: TRBJ2-2
cdr3_nt: TGCAGTGCGCAAAGAGCCGGGACTAGCGGGACCGAGGAGCTGTTTTTT
cdr3_aa: CSAQRAGTSGTEELFF

clone_size: -
v_call: TRBV18
d_call: TRBD1
j_call: TRBJ1-6
cdr3_nt: TGTGCCAGCTCACCACCGATGGGACAGGGCAGTTCACCCCTCCACTTT
cdr3_aa: CASSPPMGQGSSPLHF

clone_size: few
v_call: TRBV15
d_call: -
j_call: TRBJ2-5
cdr3_nt: TGTGCCACCAGCAGATTACAGGCGGGCCCCCAAGAGACCCAGTACTTC
cdr3_aa: CATSRLQAGPQETQYF

clone_size: -
v_call: TRBV20-1
d_call: -
j_call: TRBJ2-5
cdr3_nt: TGCAGTGCCGGGGCTTCGTGGGATCAAGAGACCCAGTACTTC
cdr3_aa: CSAGASWDQETQYF

clone_size: few
v_call: TRBV12-3/TRBV12-4
d_call: TRBD2
j_call: TRBJ2-7
cdr3_nt: TGTGCCAGCAGGGAAGCGGGGAGGAGCTCCTACGAGCAGTACTTC
cdr3_aa: CASREAGRSSYEQYF

clone_size: -
v_call: TRBV20-1
d_call: TRBD2
j_call: TRBJ2-7
cdr3_nt: TGCAGTGCAGACCTCCTAGCGGGGGGGGGTGAGCAGTACTTC
cdr3_aa: CSADLLAGGGEQYF

clone_size: -
v_call: TRBV12-3/TRBV12-4
d_call: TRBD2
j_call: TRBJ2-3
cdr3_nt: TGTGCCAGCGGACTAGCGGGGACCACAGATACGCAGTATTTT
cdr3_aa: CASGLAGTTDTQYF

clone_size: -
v_call: TRBV19
d_call: -
j_call: TRBJ2-7
cdr3_nt: TGTGCCAGTATAGGTGGAGACAGCACCTACGAGCAGTACTTC
cdr3_aa: CASIGGDSTYEQYF

clone_size: -
v_call: TRBV4-3
d_call: TRBD1
j_call: TRBJ2-7
cdr3_nt: TGCGCCAGCAGCCAGACAGGAACAGGGGTTAATGAGCAGTACTTC
cdr3_aa: CASSQTGTGVNEQYF

clone_size: -
v_call: TRBV6-1
d_call: -
j_call: TRBJ2-7
cdr3_nt: TGTGCCAGCAGTGCCCCAGGGGGGTTACCCCCCGAGCAGTACTTC
cdr3_aa: CASSAPGGLPPEQYF

clone_size: -
v_call: TRBV7-8
d_call: -
j_call: TRBJ2-7
cdr3_nt: TGTGCCAGCAGCTTAGGTGTACTAGTCTACGAGCAGTACTTC
cdr3_aa: CASSLGVLVYEQYF

clone_size: few
v_call: TRBV11-2
d_call: -
j_call: TRBJ2-7
cdr3_nt: TGTGCCAGCAGCTCCCCTAGGGTGAGCTCCTACGAGCAGTACTTC
cdr3_aa: CASSSPRVSSYEQYF

clone_size: -
v_call: TRBV20-1
d_call: -
j_call: TRBJ2-3
cdr3_nt: TGCAGTGCGGTCGGACGCACAGATACGCAGTATTTT
cdr3_aa: CSAVGRTDTQYF

clone_size: -
v_call: TRBV27
d_call: -
j_call: TRBJ1-5
cdr3_nt: TGTGCCAGCAGGGAGGGAACCCAGCCCCAGCATTTT
cdr3_aa: CASREGTQPQHF

clone_size: -
v_call: TRBV11-2
d_call: -
j_call: TRBJ2-7
cdr3_nt: TGTGCCAGCAGCCCCAAACTTGCCTACGAGCAGTACTTC
cdr3_aa: CASSPKLAYEQYF

clone_size: -
v_call: TRBV7-2
d_call: -
j_call: TRBJ2-1
cdr3_nt: TGTGCCAGCAGCTTATTGGGGGGCCGGGAGAATGAGCAGTTCTTC
cdr3_aa: CASSLLGGRENEQFF